The table lists the clone carrying this T cell receptor beta chain with a count of one. The data originate from a study of OX40 agonist ivuxolimab in advanced cancers. Clones were read by immunoSEQ multiplex PCR, and TCRdb kept only the in-frame ones, dropping some. In the table there are 99,000 or so clones, 91% of which are singletons. The sample here was CD4+ or CD8+ T cells sorted from blood, taken in a trial of the OX40 agonist ivuxolimab. The clonotype comes from an adult with an advanced solid tumor such as melanoma, head and neck, liver or kidney cancer.

The CDR3 sequence is CATSREQGQPYEQYF. CDR3 bases: TGTGCCACCAGCAGAGAGCAGGGACAACCCTACGAGCAGTACTTC. The V call is TRBV15, the J call TRBJ2-7; a weak D match, TRBD1 (6 bases). Trimming removed 0 bases at V and 2 bases at J, with 11 bases between. Germline-derived CDR1 and CDR2 are LNHNV and YYDKDF (reference sequence). CDR3 size: 15 residues.